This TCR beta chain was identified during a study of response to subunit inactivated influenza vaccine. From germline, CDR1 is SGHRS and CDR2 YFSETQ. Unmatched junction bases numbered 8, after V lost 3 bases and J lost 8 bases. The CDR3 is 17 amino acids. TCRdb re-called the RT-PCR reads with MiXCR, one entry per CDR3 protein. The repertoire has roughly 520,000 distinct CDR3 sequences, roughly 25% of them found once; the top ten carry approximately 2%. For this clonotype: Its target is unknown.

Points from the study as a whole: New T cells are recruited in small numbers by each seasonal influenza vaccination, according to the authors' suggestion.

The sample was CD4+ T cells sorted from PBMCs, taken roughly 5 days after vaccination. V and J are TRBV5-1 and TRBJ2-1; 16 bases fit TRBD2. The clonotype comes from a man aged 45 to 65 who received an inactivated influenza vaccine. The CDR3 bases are TGCGCCAGCAGCTCGTCTCCGGGACTAGCGGGGGGGCATGAGCAGTTCTTC. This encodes CASSSSPGLAGGHEQFF. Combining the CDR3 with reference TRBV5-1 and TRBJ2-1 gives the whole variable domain KAGVTQTPRYLIKTRGQQVTLSCSPISGHRSVSWYQQTPGQGLQFLFEYFSETQRNKGNFPGRFSGRQFSNSRSEMNVSTLELGDSALYLCASSSSPGLAGGHEQFFGPGTRLTVL.